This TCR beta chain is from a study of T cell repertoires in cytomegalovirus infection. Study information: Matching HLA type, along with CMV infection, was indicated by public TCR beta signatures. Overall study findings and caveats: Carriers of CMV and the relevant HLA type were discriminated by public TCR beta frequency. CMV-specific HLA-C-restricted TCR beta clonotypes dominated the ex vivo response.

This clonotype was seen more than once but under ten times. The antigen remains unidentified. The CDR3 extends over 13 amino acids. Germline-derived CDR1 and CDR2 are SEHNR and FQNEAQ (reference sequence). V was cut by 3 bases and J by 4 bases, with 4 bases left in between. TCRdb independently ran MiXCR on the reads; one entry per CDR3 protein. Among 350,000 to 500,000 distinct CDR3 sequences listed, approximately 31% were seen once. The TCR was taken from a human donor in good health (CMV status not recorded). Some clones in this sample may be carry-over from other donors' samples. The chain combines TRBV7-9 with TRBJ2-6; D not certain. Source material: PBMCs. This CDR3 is CASSFRGANVLTF. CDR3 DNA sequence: TGTGCCAGCAGCTTCCGGGGGGCCAACGTCCTGACTTTC.